The clone carrying this TCR beta chain was counted a few times. The antigen is not known. This sample is drawn from a study of T cell repertoires in cytomegalovirus infection. Turning to the study itself: CMV infection and matching HLA type were both indicated by public TCR beta signatures. Study results and limitations: The ex vivo response showed dominance by HLA-C-restricted CMV-specific TCR beta clonotypes. Individuals carrying CMV plus the relevant HLA were identified by cumulative frequency of public TCR beta families.

The CDR3 runs to 18 residues. J was trimmed by 2 bases and V by 4 bases; bases with no gene match: 13. CDR1 and CDR2 from the germline V gene are MGHRA and YSYEKL. TCRdb reprocessed the reads via MiXCR and lists one record per CDR3 protein. This table holds 900,000 to 950,000 distinct CDR3 sequences, around a third found once. The clonotype comes from a human donor in good health (CMV status not recorded). Some clones in this sample may be carry-over from other donors' samples. This chain links TRBV4-1 with TRBJ2-3; 9 bases are shared with TRBD2. This specimen was cultured CD8+ T cells from PBMCs, taken from culture after CMV antigen stimulation. The CDR3 protein is CASSLHLGSGGSTDTQYF. CDR3 nucleotide sequence: TGCGCCAGCAGCCTTCATCTCGGAAGCGGGGGGTCCACAGATACGCAGTATTTT.